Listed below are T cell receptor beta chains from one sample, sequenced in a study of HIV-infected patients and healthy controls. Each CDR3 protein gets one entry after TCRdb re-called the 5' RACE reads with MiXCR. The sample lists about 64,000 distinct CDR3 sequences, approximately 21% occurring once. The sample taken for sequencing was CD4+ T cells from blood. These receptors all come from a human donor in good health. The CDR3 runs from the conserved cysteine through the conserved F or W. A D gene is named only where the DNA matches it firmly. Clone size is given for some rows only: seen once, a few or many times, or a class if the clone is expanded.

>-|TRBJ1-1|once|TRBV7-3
CASSLIAGANTEAFF
TGTGCCAGCAGCTTAATTGCAGGGGCGAACACTGAAGCTTTCTTT
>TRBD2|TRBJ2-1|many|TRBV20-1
CSAGLAGGHNEQFF
TGCAGTGCTGGGCTAGCGGGAGGGCACAATGAGCAGTTCTTC
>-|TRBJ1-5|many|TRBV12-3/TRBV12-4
CASSLTSHRNQPQHF
TGTGCCAGCAGTCTTACCTCCCACAGGAATCAGCCCCAGCATTTT
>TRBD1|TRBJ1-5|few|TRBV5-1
CASSPGTGGSNQPQHF
TGCGCCAGCAGCCCGGGGACAGGGGGGAGCAATCAGCCCCAGCATTTT
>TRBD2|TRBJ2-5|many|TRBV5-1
CASSQGLAEETQYF
TGCGCCAGCAGCCAGGGACTAGCGGAAGAGACCCAGTACTTC
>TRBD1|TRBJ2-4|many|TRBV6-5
CASSPMGQSKNIQYF
TGTGCCAGCAGTCCCATGGGACAGTCCAAAAACATTCAGTACTTC
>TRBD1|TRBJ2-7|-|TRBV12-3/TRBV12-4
CASSFRGGGYEQYF
TGTGCCAGCAGTTTTAGAGGGGGCGGGTACGAGCAGTACTTC
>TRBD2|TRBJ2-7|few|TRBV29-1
CSVESPQRGYYEQYF
TGCAGCGTTGAGTCTCCCCAGCGGGGGTACTACGAGCAGTACTTC
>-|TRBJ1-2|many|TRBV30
CAWSVSGNFYGYTF
TGTGCCTGGAGTGTTAGCGGGAATTTCTATGGCTACACCTTC
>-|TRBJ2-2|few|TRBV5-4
CASSLQDTGELFF
TGTGCCAGCAGCTTACAGGACACCGGGGAGCTGTTTTTT
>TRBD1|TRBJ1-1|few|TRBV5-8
CASRRTGTTEAFF
TGTGCCAGCAGACGGACAGGGACAACTGAAGCTTTCTTT
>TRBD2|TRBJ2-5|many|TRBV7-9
CASNLADTTSGKETQYF
TGTGCCAGCAACCTTGCTGACACTACTAGCGGGAAAGAGACCCAGTACTTC
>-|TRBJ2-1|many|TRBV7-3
CASSFRTDNEQFF
TGTGCCAGCAGCTTCCGGACCGACAATGAGCAGTTCTTC